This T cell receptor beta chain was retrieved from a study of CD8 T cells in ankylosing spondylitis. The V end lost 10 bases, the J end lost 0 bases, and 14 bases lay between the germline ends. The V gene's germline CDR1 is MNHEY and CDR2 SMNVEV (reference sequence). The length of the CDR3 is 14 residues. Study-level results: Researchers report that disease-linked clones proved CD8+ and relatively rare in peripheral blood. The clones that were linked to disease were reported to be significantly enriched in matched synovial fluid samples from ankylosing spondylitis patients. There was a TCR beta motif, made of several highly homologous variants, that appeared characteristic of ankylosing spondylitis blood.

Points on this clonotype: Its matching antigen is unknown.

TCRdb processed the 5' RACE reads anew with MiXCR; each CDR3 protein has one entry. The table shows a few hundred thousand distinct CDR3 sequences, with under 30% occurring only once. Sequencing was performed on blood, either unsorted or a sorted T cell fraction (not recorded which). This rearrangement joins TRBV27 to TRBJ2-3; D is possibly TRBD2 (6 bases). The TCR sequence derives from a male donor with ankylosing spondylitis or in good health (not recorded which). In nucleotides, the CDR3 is TGTGCCACCTCATTCGGGACTAGCACAGATACGCAGTATTTT. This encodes CATSFGTSTDTQYF.